The 28 T cell receptor beta chains below were found in one sample sequenced in a study of circulating CD8 cells and anti-PD-1 response in melanoma. TCR libraries were prepared from around 15 ng of total RNA with the QIAseq Immune Repertoire TCR panel. MiXCR, applied by TCRdb to the reads, yields one record per CDR3 protein. The sample yields 1,500 to 2,000 distinct CDR3 sequences, about 8.6% seen once. From live CD3+CD8+TCRalphabeta+ cells, four PD-1 and/or TIGIT subsets were sorted. Sequences were derived from CD8+ T cells from PBMCs, sampled at baseline or after one month of anti-PD-1 therapy (not recorded which). These receptors were collected from a human donor with melanoma.

This clonotype is termed medium-sized (0.01 to 0.1%). The chain carries TRBV27 and TRBJ1-2, with 8 bases that match TRBD1. Per germline, CDR1 MNHEY and CDR2 SMNVEV (reference sequence). The V and J ends lost 3 bases and 2 bases, in that order; junction bases with no gene match: 5. The CDR3 has 15 residues. The CDR3 region has the DNA TGTGCCAGCAGTTTGGCAGGGGGCGCCAACTATGGCTACACCTTC. It codes for CASSLAGGANYGYTF.

In its sample, this clonotype ranks as medium-sized. The V gene is TRBV24-1, the J gene TRBJ2-3, with D possibly matching TRBD2 (5 bases). Trimming took off 4 bases at V and 4 bases at J, with 11 bases between the two ends. The CDR3 has 14 amino acids. Germline CDR1 is KGHDR and CDR2 is SFDVKD. CDR3 sequence: CATSEGGFPDTQYF. CDR3 DNA: TGTGCCACCAGTGAAGGCGGGTTTCCAGATACGCAGTATTTT.

The V and J genes are TRBV19 and TRBJ2-5, with D perhaps matching TRBD2 (5 bases). Germline V gene data show CDR1 as LNHDA and CDR2 as SQIVND (reference sequence). The CDR3 sequence is 15 residues long. The V end lost 6 bases, the J end lost 1 base, and 15 bases lay between the germline ends. The CDR3 DNA reads TGTGCCAGTAGAACGTCCGGGGATCCCCAAGAGACCCAGTACTTC. Translation gives CASRTSGDPQETQYF.

This clonotype has just a few counts. This chain uses TRBV5-4 with TRBJ2-1; D is uncertain. The length of the CDR3 is 17 residues. Germline CDR1 and CDR2: SGHNT and YYREEE (reference sequence). Trimming removed 0 bases from V and 5 bases from J, with 18 bases in between. The CDR3 nucleotides are TGTGCCAGCAGCTTGGCCGGATGGACGATCAACCACAATGAGCAGTTCTTC. Translated, it gives CASSLAGWTINHNEQFF. Based on the CDR3 plus reference TRBV5-4 and TRBJ2-1, the full variable domain is ETGVTQSPTHLIKTRGQQVTLRCSSQSGHNTVSWYQQALGQGPQFIFQYYREEENGRGNFPPRFSGLQFPNYSSELNVNALELDDSALYLCASSLAGWTINHNEQFFGPGTRLTVL.

This clonotype is deemed medium-sized. The chain joins TRBV19 to TRBJ2-3; the D call may be TRBD1 or TRBD2 (5 bases each). The CDR3 runs 15 residues. Germline V gene lookup returns CDR1 LNHDA and CDR2 SQIVND (reference sequence). V shed 2 bases and J shed 3 bases, with 12 bases lying between them. The CDR3 DNA reads as TGTGCCAGTAGTATACGTGGGGGAGCTACAGATACGCAGTATTTT. It codes for CASSIRGGATDTQYF.

This clonotype counts as medium-sized (0.01 to 0.1%). The V and J genes are TRBV7-2 and TRBJ2-7, with D unclear. Germline V gene lookup returns CDR1 SGHTA and CDR2 FQGNSA. V was trimmed by 0 bases and J by 1 base, leaving 4 bases between them. CDR3 length: 13 amino acids. The CDR3 DNA follows: TGTGCCAGCAGCTTAGCGCAGTCCTACGAGCAGTACTTC. Translated: CASSLAQSYEQYF.

This clonotype was recorded a few times. This chain links TRBV6-1 with TRBJ1-1; D not resolved. Trimming shortened V by 4 bases and J by 6 bases, and 9 bases separated the two germline ends. The length of the CDR3 is 12 residues. In germline, CDR1 is MNHNS, CDR2 SASEGT. The CDR3 spells CASSVSEAEAFF. The CDR3 nucleotides read TGTGCCAGCAGTGTGTCAGAAGCTGAAGCTTTCTTT.

This clonotype is medium-sized. V is TRBV7-3 and J is TRBJ2-3; 13 nucleotides line up with TRBD2. Germline V gene sequence: CDR1 SGHTA, CDR2 FQGTGA. There are 18 residues in the CDR3. Trimming at V came to 3 bases and at J to 4 bases, leaving 10 bases not matched to a gene. The CDR3 here is CASSLTSGGPLSADTQYF. The CDR3 DNA reads as TGTGCCAGCAGCTTGACTAGCGGGGGGCCACTTTCCGCAGATACGCAGTATTTT.

Judged by abundance, this clonotype is medium-sized. The gene calls are TRBV27 and TRBJ2-1; 12 bases fit TRBD2. J lost 4 bases, V lost 2 bases, and 0 bases had no gene match. Per germline, CDR1 MNHEY and CDR2 SMNVEV (reference sequence). The CDR3 totals 15 residues. DNA of the CDR3: TGTGCCAGCAGTTTAACTAGCGGGGGGTACAATGAGCAGTTCTTC. Its protein is CASSLTSGGYNEQFF.

By share, this clonotype ranks as large. V and J are TRBV19 and TRBJ2-7; the D is unclear. CDR1 is LNHDA, CDR2 SQIVND, per germline (reference sequence). The CDR3 contains 11 residues. V lost 5 bases and J lost 3, with 5 bases in between. CDR3 in DNA: TGTGCCAGTAGTTTGGGCTACGAGCAGTACTTC. Its translation is CASSLGYEQYF.

This clonotype is categorized as medium-sized. This chain uses TRBV19 with TRBJ2-1; 9 positions agree with TRBD2. The CDR3 length is 15 residues. From germline, CDR1 is LNHDA and CDR2 SQIVND (reference sequence). J lost 4 bases, V lost 1 base, and 2 bases had no gene match. CDR3 sequence (DNA): TGTGCCAGTAGTATAGGACTAGCGGCTTACAATGAGCAGTTCTTC. Translation gives CASSIGLAAYNEQFF.

This clonotype qualifies as medium-sized (0.01 to 0.1%). The rearrangement uses TRBV2 and TRBJ2-3; TRBD2 might be the D (6 bases). The CDR3 consists of 13 residues. The V end was cut by 5 bases, the J end by 6 bases, with 12 bases between. Germline V lookup: CDR1 SNHLY, CDR2 FYNNEI. CDR3 DNA: TGTGCCAGCAGTATTTGGAGGGACGATACGCAGTATTTT. Encoded protein: CASSIWRDDTQYF.

This clonotype is labeled medium-sized (0.01 to 0.1%). V is TRBV2 and J is TRBJ2-3; D is perhaps TRBD1 (5 bases). Looked up from germline, CDR1 is SNHLY and CDR2 is FYNNEI. V dropped 11 bases and J dropped 0 bases, with 18 bases sitting between them. CDR3 size: 15 residues. CDR3 sequence: CAQLKGVTSTDTQYF. CDR3 nucleotides: TGTGCCCAGTTGAAAGGGGTAACTAGCACAGATACGCAGTATTTT.

This clonotype is medium-sized within its sample. This CDR3 fails to terminate in the conserved phenylalanine or tryptophan, so it likely reflects a read error. The V call is TRBV19, the J call TRBJ1-2; D uncertain. V was cut by 1 base and J by 4 bases, with 13 bases left in between. The CDR3 spans 15 residues. In germline, CDR1 is LNHDA, CDR2 SQIVND (reference sequence). CDR3: CASSIGNSLSYGYTL. The DNA for the CDR3 is TGTGCCAGTAGTATAGGTAACAGCCTCTCCTATGGCTACACCCTC.

About this clonotype itself: A much larger clone differs by one base, so this may be a read error. The chain couples TRBV7-3 to TRBJ2-5; perhaps D is TRBD1 or TRBD2 (5 bases each). Germline CDR1 is SGHTA and CDR2 is FQGTGA. With 5 bases removed from V and 9 bases from J, the gap between germline ends came to 16 bases. This CDR3 has 13 residues. CDR3 coding DNA: TGTGCCAGCAGCGTAGACAGTGTGGAGGCCCAGTACTTC. Translating gives CASSVDSVEAQYF.

The CDR3 spells CASSIGGLGYTF. In nucleotides, the CDR3 is TGTGCCAGTAGTATAGGTGGGCTTGGCTACACCTTC. The chain has TRBV19 and TRBJ1-2; D is ambiguous. The CDR3 has 12 amino acids. Germline values: CDR1 LNHDA, CDR2 SQIVND (reference sequence). Trimming pared 1 base from V and 7 bases from J, leaving 7 bases between. Filled out from reference TRBV19 and TRBJ1-2, the complete variable domain reads DGGITQSPKYLFRKEGQNVTLSCEQNLNHDAMYWYRQDPGQGLRLIYYSQIVNDFQKGDIAEGYSVSREKKESFPLTVTSAQKNPTAFYLCASSIGGLGYTFGSGTRLTVV.

This clonotype was found a few times. The V call is TRBV19, the J call TRBJ1-1; D not certain. The CDR3 contains 11 residues. Trimming removed 5 bases from V and 3 bases from J, with 4 bases in between. Per the germline V gene, CDR1 is LNHDA and CDR2 is SQIVND (reference sequence). In DNA form, the CDR3 reads TGTGCCAGTAGTTTACACACTGAAGCTTTCTTT. It specifies CASSLHTEAFF.

The chain is built from TRBV19 and TRBJ1-1; no reliable D call. The V gene's germline CDR1 is LNHDA and CDR2 SQIVND (reference sequence). The length of the CDR3 is 11 residues. V was cut by 7 bases and J by 5 bases, with 8 bases left in between. CDR3 in DNA: TGTGCCAGTATGGGCAGAACTGAAGCTTTCTTT. Translation: CASMGRTEAFF.

This clonotype qualifies as medium-sized. The chain uses TRBV27 and TRBJ1-2; D unclear. This CDR3 contains 12 residues. Germline V gene lookup returns CDR1 MNHEY and CDR2 SMNVEV (reference sequence). Trimming cost V 8 bases and J 5 bases, with 12 bases left between them. The CDR3 nucleotides read TGTGCCAGCCTCTCCCCTGAATATGGCTACACCTTC. Protein sequence: CASLSPEYGYTF.

This clonotype is medium-sized in the sample. J is TRBJ1-1 and V is TRBV20-1; TRBD1 is a possible D gene (6 bases). Germline-derived CDR1 and CDR2 are DFQATT and SNEGSKA (reference sequence). The germline V and J ends were trimmed by 5 bases and 4 bases, with 14 bases remaining between them. This CDR3 has 13 residues. The CDR3 DNA follows: TGCAGTGCTCCACGGGGGGCTAGCACTGAAGCTTTCTTT. Its protein is CSAPRGASTEAFF.

To note about this clonotype: With a much larger clone just one base away, this may be a read error. The CDR3 loop reads CASSIWGGTGETQYF. The CDR3 DNA is TGTGCCAGTAGTATATGGGGGGGTACGGGAGAGACCCAGTACTTC. The chain combines TRBV19 with TRBJ2-5; 7 bases are shared with TRBD2. The CDR3 length is 15 residues. J gave up 4 bases and V 2 bases, and 7 bases lay outside the gene matches. From germline, CDR1 is LNHDA and CDR2 SQIVND (reference sequence). Filled out from reference TRBV19 and TRBJ2-5, the complete variable domain reads DGGITQSPKYLFRKEGQNVTLSCEQNLNHDAMYWYRQDPGQGLRLIYYSQIVNDFQKGDIAEGYSVSREKKESFPLTVTSAQKNPTAFYLCASSIWGGTGETQYFGPGTRLLVL.

This clonotype has more than one count but fewer than ten. Since no conserved phenylalanine or tryptophan closes the CDR3, a read error is the likely cause. V is TRBV9 and J is TRBJ2-5, with D possibly being TRBD1 or TRBD2 (5 bases each). Germline CDR1 is SGDLS and CDR2 is YYNGEE. The ends were cut back, 4 bases at V and 4 bases at J, with 14 bases in the middle. The length of the CDR3 is 14 residues. CDR3 DNA sequence: TGTGCCAGCAGCTCCCGGGACGCCCCAGAGACCCAGTACTAC. Translated: CASSSRDAPETQYY.

This clonotype is medium-sized by share. This chain joins TRBV18 and TRBJ1-1; the D gene is possibly TRBD1 (5 bases). The CDR3 has 12 residues. Trimming took off 5 bases at V and 4 bases at J, with 8 bases between the two ends. CDR1 and CDR2 from the germline V gene are KGHSH and LQKENI. The CDR3 DNA reads TGTGCCAGCTCATCTCAGGGCACTGAAGCTTTCTTT. Translated, it gives CASSSQGTEAFF. Filled out from reference TRBV18 and TRBJ1-1, the complete variable domain reads NAGVMQNPRHLVRRRGQEARLRCSPMKGHSHVYWYRQLPEEGLKFMVYLQKENIIDESGMPKERFSAEFPKEGPSILRIQQVVRGDSAAYFCASSSQGTEAFFGQGTRLTVV.

In its sample, this clonotype is medium-sized. The V call is TRBV4-2, the J call TRBJ1-5; TRBD1 is a possible D gene (5 bases). Trimming took 3 bases from V and 2 from J, leaving 17 bases between them. Per the germline V gene, CDR1 is LGHNA and CDR2 is YNFKEQ. This CDR3 comprises 17 residues. CDR3 bases: TGTGCCAGCAGCCAGTTTGGGGAGACAGCGGGCAATCAGCCCCAGCATTTT. Its translation is CASSQFGETAGNQPQHF.

About this clonotype itself: A much larger clone sits a single nucleotide away, making a read error possible. The J gene is TRBJ2-7, the V gene TRBV5-6; weak D call: TRBD1 (6 bases). CDR1 is SGHDT and CDR2 is YYEEEE in the germline V gene. The CDR3 loop spans 13 amino acids. Trimming removed 4 bases from V and 2 bases from J, with 10 bases in between. DNA for the CDR3: TGTGCCAGCAGCGAACAGGGCCCCTACGAGCAGTACTTC. As protein: CASSEQGPYEQYF. Full variable domain (missing parts from reference TRBV5-6 and TRBJ2-7): DAGVTQSPTHLIKTRGQQVTLRCSPKSGHDTVSWYQQALGQGPQFIFQYYEEEERQRGNFPDRFSGHQFPNYSSELNVNALLLGDSALYLCASSEQGPYEQYFGPGTRLTVT.

This clonotype is medium-sized (0.01 to 0.1%) by share. The chain is built from TRBV27 and TRBJ2-6; 7 bases are shared with TRBD2. CDR1 and CDR2 (germline): MNHEY, SMNVEV (reference sequence). V trimming: 5 bases; J trimming: 0 bases; junction bases outside the gene matches: 10. The CDR3 runs to 18 residues. This chain's CDR3 is CASSPRGSGLSGANVLTF. CDR3 nucleotide sequence: TGTGCCAGCAGTCCCCGGGGTAGCGGGCTCTCTGGGGCCAACGTCCTGACTTTC. Based on the CDR3 plus reference TRBV27 and TRBJ2-6, the full variable domain is EAQVTQNPRYLITVTGKKLTVTCSQNMNHEYMSWYRQDPGLGLRQIYYSMNVEVTDKGDVPEGYKVSRKEKRNFPLILESPSPNQTSLYFCASSPRGSGLSGANVLTFGAGSRLTVL.

This clonotype was observed a single time. The chain employs TRBV7-2 and TRBJ2-5; 10 nucleotides match TRBD2. The germline gives CDR1 SGHTA, CDR2 FQGNSA. This CDR3 comprises 16 residues. Unmatched junction bases numbered 9, after V lost 3 bases and J lost 5 bases. CDR3 sequence (DNA): TGTGCCAGCAGCTTTTACTCTGGACTAGCGGCGGAGACCCAGTACTTC. The encoded protein is CASSFYSGLAAETQYF. The full variable domain, completed using reference TRBV7-2 and TRBJ2-5, is GAGVSQSPSNKVTEKGKDVELRCDPISGHTALYWYRQSLGQGLEFLIYFQGNSAPDKSGLPSDRFSAERTGGSVSTLTIQRTQQEDSAVYLCASSFYSGLAAETQYFGPGTRLLVL.

In its sample, this clonotype ranks as large (0.1 to 1%). The V call is TRBV19, the J call TRBJ1-1; no firm D call. The CDR3 has 14 residues. Germline CDR1 LNHDA, CDR2 SQIVND (reference sequence). V was trimmed by 2 bases and J by 2 bases, leaving 9 bases between them. CDR3 in DNA: TGTGCCAGTAGTATAAAGGCAGGTAACACTGAAGCTTTCTTT. Its translation: CASSIKAGNTEAFF.